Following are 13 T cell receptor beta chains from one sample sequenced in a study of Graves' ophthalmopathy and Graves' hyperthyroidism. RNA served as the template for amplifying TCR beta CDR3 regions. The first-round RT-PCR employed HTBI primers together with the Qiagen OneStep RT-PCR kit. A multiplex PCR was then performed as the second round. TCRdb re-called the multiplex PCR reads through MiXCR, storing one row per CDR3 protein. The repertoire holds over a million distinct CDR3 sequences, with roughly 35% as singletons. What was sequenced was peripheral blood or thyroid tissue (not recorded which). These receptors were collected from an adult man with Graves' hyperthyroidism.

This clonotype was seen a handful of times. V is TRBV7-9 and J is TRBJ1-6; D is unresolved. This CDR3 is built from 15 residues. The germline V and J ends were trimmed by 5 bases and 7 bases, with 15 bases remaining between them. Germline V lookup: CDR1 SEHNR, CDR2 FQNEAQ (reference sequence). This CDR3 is CASSPTFGGNSPLHF. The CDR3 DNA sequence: TGTGCCAGCAGCCCCACGTTTGGCGGGAATTCACCCCTCCACTTT.

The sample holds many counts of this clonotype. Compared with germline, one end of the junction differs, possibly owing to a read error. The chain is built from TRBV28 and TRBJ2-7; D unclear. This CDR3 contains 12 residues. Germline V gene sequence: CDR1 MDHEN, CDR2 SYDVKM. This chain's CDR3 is CASSLSEYEQYF. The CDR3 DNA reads TGCGCCAGCAGCTTGTCGGAGTACGAGCAGTACTTC. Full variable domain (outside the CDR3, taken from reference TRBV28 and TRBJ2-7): DVKVTQSSRYLVKRTGEKVFLECVQDMDHENMFWYRQDPGLGLRLIYFSYDVKMKEKGDIPEGYSVSREKKERFSLILESASTNQTSMYLCASSLSEYEQYFGPGTRLTVT.

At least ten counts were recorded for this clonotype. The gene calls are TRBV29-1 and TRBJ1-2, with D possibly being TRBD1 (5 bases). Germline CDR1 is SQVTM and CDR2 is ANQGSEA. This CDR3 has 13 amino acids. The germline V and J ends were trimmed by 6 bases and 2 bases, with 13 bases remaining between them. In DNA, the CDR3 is TGCAGCGTAGGGGACGGTTCAAACTATGGCTACACCTTC. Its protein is CSVGDGSNYGYTF.

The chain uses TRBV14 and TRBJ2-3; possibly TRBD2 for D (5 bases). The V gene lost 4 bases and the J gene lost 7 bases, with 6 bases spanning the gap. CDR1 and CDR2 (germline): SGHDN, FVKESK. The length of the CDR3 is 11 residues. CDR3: CASSPGNTQYF. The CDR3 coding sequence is TGTGCCAGCAGCCCGGGGAATACGCAGTATTTT.

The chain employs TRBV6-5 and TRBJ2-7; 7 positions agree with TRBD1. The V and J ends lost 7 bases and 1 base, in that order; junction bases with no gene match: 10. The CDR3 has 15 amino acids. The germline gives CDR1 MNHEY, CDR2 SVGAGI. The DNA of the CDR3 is TGTGCCAGCAACAAGAACAGGGGATTATCCTACGAGCAGTACTTC. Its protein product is CASNKNRGLSYEQYF.

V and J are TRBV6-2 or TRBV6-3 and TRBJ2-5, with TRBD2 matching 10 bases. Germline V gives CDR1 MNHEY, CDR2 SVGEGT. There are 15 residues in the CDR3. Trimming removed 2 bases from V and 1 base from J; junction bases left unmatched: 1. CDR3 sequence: CASSYTSGIQETQYF. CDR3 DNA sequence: TGTGCCAGCAGTTACACTAGCGGGATCCAAGAGACCCAGTACTTC.

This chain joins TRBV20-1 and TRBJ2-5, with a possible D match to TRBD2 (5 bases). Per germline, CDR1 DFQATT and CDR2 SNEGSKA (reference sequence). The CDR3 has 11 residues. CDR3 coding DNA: TGCACCGCGACGTCGGGGGAGACCCAGTACTTC. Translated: CTATSGETQYF.

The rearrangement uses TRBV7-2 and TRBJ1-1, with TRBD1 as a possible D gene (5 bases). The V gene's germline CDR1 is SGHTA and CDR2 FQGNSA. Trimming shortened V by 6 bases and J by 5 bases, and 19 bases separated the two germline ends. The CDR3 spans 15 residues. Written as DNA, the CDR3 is TGTGCCAGCAGTTCCCTTGCCGGGGGTGGGACTGAAGCTTTCTTT. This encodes CASSSLAGGGTEAFF. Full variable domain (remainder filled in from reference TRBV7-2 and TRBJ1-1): GAGVSQSPSNKVTEKGKDVELRCDPISGHTALYWYRQSLGQGLEFLIYFQGNSAPDKSGLPSDRFSAERTGGSVSTLTIQRTQQEDSAVYLCASSSLAGGGTEAFFGQGTRLTVV.

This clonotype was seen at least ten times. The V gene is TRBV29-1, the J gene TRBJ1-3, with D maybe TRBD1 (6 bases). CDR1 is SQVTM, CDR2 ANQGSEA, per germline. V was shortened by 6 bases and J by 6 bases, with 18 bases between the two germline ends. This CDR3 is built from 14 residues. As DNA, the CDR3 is TGCAGCGTCGCCCTGACCGGGGGCGAAAACACCATATATTTT. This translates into CSVALTGGENTIYF.

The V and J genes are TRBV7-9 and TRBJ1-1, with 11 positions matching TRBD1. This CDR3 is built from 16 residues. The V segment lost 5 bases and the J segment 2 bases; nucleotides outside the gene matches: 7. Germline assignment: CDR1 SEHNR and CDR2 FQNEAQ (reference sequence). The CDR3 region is CASSPGTGGPNTEAFF. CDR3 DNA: TGTGCCAGCAGCCCCGGGACAGGGGGGCCAAACACTGAAGCTTTCTTT.

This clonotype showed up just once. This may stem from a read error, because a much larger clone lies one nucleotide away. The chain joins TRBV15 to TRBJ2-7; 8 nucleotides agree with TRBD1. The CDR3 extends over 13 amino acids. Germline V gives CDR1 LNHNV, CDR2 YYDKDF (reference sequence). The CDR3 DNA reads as TGTGCCACCAAGGACAGGGTTTCTTACGGGCAGTACTTC. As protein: CATKDRVSYGQYF.

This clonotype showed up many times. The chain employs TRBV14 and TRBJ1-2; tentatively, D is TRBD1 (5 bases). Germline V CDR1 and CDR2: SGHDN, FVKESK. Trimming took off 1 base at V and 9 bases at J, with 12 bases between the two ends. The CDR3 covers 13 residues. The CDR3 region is CASSQARGRRYTF. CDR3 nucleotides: TGTGCCAGCAGCCAAGCCCGGGGACGGCGCTACACCTTC.

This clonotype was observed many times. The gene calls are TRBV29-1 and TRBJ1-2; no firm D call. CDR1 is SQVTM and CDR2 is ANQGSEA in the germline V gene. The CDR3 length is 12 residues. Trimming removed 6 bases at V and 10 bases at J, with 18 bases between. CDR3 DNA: TGCAGCGTAGAGGCCGGGTCGTTTGTCTACACCTTC. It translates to CSVEAGSFVYTF.